A single sample is the source of the 19 T cell receptor beta chains below, sequenced in a study of blood T cell repertoires in COVID-19. Sequencing used immunoSEQ multiplex PCR; TCRdb keeps in-frame clones, though not all of them. Of tens of thousands of clones listed, more than 75% are singletons. Material: peripheral blood. The receptors stem from a human donor in a cohort sampled during active COVID-19. The donor label of this sample is uncertain.

The V call is TRBV6-5, the J call TRBJ1-1; 8 positions match TRBD1. Germline CDR1 reads MNHEY; CDR2 reads SVGAGI. This CDR3 has 15 residues. V was pared by 2 bases and J by 11 bases, with 13 bases of the junction left unmatched. The CDR3 DNA sequence: TGTGCCAGCAGTTACCCCGCTAATGGACAGGGTTTGGCTTTCTTT. Protein sequence: CASSYPANGQGLAFF.

The gene calls are TRBV5-6 and TRBJ2-2, with a tentative D call TRBD2 (6 bases). The germline gives CDR1 SGHDT, CDR2 YYEEEE. The V end lost 5 bases, the J end lost 0 bases, and 11 bases lay between the germline ends. This CDR3 spans 15 amino acids. CDR3 region: CASSPGLSNTGELFF. Here the CDR3 DNA reads TGTGCCAGCAGTCCGGGACTCTCGAACACCGGGGAGCTGTTTTTT.

The rearrangement uses TRBV30 and TRBJ2-6; D perhaps matches TRBD1 (5 bases). V was pared by 4 bases and J by 0 bases, with 16 bases between. The CDR3 loop spans 17 amino acids. CDR1 and CDR2 (germline): GTSNPN, SVGIG (reference sequence). The CDR3 protein is CAWTHPGQASGANVLTF. The CDR3 DNA reads as TGTGCCTGGACCCACCCCGGACAAGCCTCTGGGGCCAACGTCCTGACTTTC. Based on the CDR3 plus reference TRBV30 and TRBJ2-6, the full variable domain is SQTIHQWPATLVQPVGSPLSLECTVEGTSNPNLYWYRQAAGRGLQLLFYSVGIGQISSEVPQNLSASRPQDRQFILSSKKLLLSDSGFYLCAWTHPGQASGANVLTFGAGSRLTVL.

This clone was found once. The V call is TRBV27, the J call TRBJ1-2; 8 bases agree with TRBD1. Germline assignment: CDR1 MNHEY and CDR2 SMNVEV (reference sequence). Trimming removed 4 bases from V and 2 bases from J; junction bases left unmatched: 6. The CDR3 covers 15 residues. CDR3 region: CASSSRAGGNYGYTF. DNA of the CDR3: TGTGCCAGCAGTTCTCGGGCAGGGGGCAACTATGGCTACACCTTC.

This chain connects TRBV10-3 to TRBJ2-3; D is perhaps TRBD1 (5 bases). Trimming took 6 bases from V and 0 from J, leaving 10 bases between them. CDR1 is ENHRY, CDR2 SYGVKD, per germline. This CDR3 is 14 amino acids long. This CDR3 is CAIRRQSSTDTQYF. In nucleotides, the CDR3 is TGTGCCATCAGGAGACAGAGTAGCACAGATACGCAGTATTTT.

The chain employs TRBV9 and TRBJ1-2; D is undetermined. Germline V CDR1 and CDR2: SGDLS, YYNGEE. V lost 0 bases and J 4 bases, leaving 13 bases between the germline ends. There are 15 residues in the CDR3. The CDR3 sequence: CASSVDYGDGYGYTF. CDR3 coding DNA: TGTGCCAGCAGCGTAGACTATGGAGATGGCTATGGCTACACCTTC.

The chain carries TRBV5-4 and TRBJ1-1, with a weak D call TRBD1 (6 bases). CDR3 length: 16 residues. The V and J ends lost 2 bases and 8 bases respectively, with 22 bases between them. The germline V gene encodes CDR1 SGHNT and CDR2 YYREEE (reference sequence). The CDR3 spells CASSFMFGGPSWEAFF. As DNA, the CDR3 is TGTGCCAGCAGCTTCATGTTTGGGGGCCCGTCGTGGGAAGCTTTCTTT.

In DNA, the CDR3 is TGTGCCTGGAGTGTACGGGCGGGCTACTATGGCTACACCTTC. Its translation: CAWSVRAGYYGYTF. The rearrangement links TRBV30 to TRBJ1-2; D remains ambiguous. Germline lookup yields CDR1 GTSNPN and CDR2 SVGIG (reference sequence). The CDR3 is 14 amino acids. V lost 0 bases and J lost 3, with 11 bases in between.

This clone is labeled as medium-sized. This sequence joins TRBV27 and TRBJ1-6; no definite D call. V lost 6 bases to trimming and J lost 0 bases, with 21 bases between them. Germline loops: CDR1 MNHEY, CDR2 SMNVEV (reference sequence). There are 19 residues in the CDR3. The chain's CDR3 is CASSRLRLTGSSYNSPLHF. CDR3 DNA: TGTGCCAGCAGCCGACTAAGACTCACTGGAAGCTCCTATAATTCACCCCTCCACTTT.

The rearrangement links TRBV30 to TRBJ1-2; no firm D call. V lost 7 bases and J lost 7, with 13 bases in between. The CDR3 is 11 residues long. Germline CDR1 GTSNPN, CDR2 SVGIG (reference sequence). This CDR3 reads CALIVPIGYTF. DNA for the CDR3: TGTGCCTTGATAGTTCCCATTGGCTACACCTTC.

The gene calls are TRBV28 and TRBJ2-7; possibly TRBD1 for D (5 bases). CDR1 MDHEN and CDR2 SYDVKM come from the germline V gene. V gave up 4 bases and J gave up 2 bases, with 12 bases separating them. The CDR3 consists of 14 residues. The CDR3 loop is CASSSPSDTYEQYF. CDR3 DNA: TGTGCCAGCAGTTCCCCCTCGGACACCTACGAGCAGTACTTC.

V and J are TRBV28 and TRBJ1-5, with a possible D match to TRBD1 (5 bases). Trimming stripped 7 bases from V and 4 bases from J, with 11 bases between. The germline CDR1 and CDR2 sequences are MDHEN and SYDVKM. CDR3 length: 13 residues. In DNA, the CDR3 is TGTGCCAGCAAGGCGGGGGGTAATCAGCCCCAGCATTTT. Its protein product is CASKAGGNQPQHF.

V usage is TRBV28 and J usage is TRBJ2-1; TRBD1 is a possible D gene (5 bases). CDR3 size: 14 residues. Germline CDR1 reads MDHEN; CDR2 reads SYDVKM. Trimming removed 4 bases at V and 7 bases at J, with 14 bases between. The CDR3 nucleotides are TGTGCCAGCAGTTCGCCAGGGTTGTTTAATGAGCAGTTCTTC. Its translation is CASSSPGLFNEQFF.

DNA for the CDR3: TGCGCCAGCAGCATTTTAGCGGGGGGTCGCACAGATACGCAGTATTTT. It is translated as CASSILAGGRTDTQYF. The V gene is TRBV5-1, the J gene TRBJ2-3; 10 bases are a match to TRBD2. V trimming: 4 bases; J trimming: 1 base; junction bases outside the gene matches: 6. Germline V CDR1 and CDR2: SGHRS, YFSETQ. The length of the CDR3 is 16 residues. The full variable domain, completed using reference TRBV5-1 and TRBJ2-3, is KAGVTQTPRYLIKTRGQQVTLSCSPISGHRSVSWYQQTPGQGLQFLFEYFSETQRNKGNFPGRFSGRQFSNSRSEMNVSTLELGDSALYLCASSILAGGRTDTQYFGPGTRLTVL.

The chain is built from TRBV6-4 and TRBJ1-6, with D unclear. The CDR3 contains 13 residues. Per germline, CDR1 MRHNA and CDR2 SNTAGT. Trimming cost V 6 bases and J 8 bases, with 11 bases left between them. The CDR3 DNA sequence: TGTGCCAGCAGCCTCGGGCGGGATTCACCCCTCCACTTT. Encoded protein: CASSLGRDSPLHF.

This rearrangement joins TRBV9 to TRBJ2-6; 12 bases are a match to TRBD1. The CDR3 runs 18 residues. V trimming: 0 bases; J trimming: 4 bases; junction bases outside the gene matches: 5. Germline lookup yields CDR1 SGDLS and CDR2 YYNGEE. This CDR3 reads CASSVVGTGGRGANVLTF. In DNA, the CDR3 is TGTGCCAGCAGCGTAGTCGGGACAGGGGGCAGGGGGGCCAACGTCCTGACTTTC. Together with reference TRBV9 and TRBJ2-6, the CDR3 gives the full variable domain: DSGVTQTPKHLITATGQRVTLRCSPRSGDLSVYWYQQSLDQGLQFLIQYYNGEERAKGNILERFSAQQFPDLHSELNLSSLELGDSALYFCASSVVGTGGRGANVLTFGAGSRLTVL.

V is TRBV24-1 and J is TRBJ2-5; TRBD1 aligns across 9 bases. CDR3 length: 15 amino acids. The V gene end was trimmed by 3 bases and the J gene end by 5 bases; junction bases not matched to a gene: 6. Germline assignment: CDR1 KGHDR and CDR2 SFDVKD. CDR3 DNA: TGTGCCACCAGTGATCCCGGACAGGGGACGGAGACCCAGTACTTC. Encoded protein: CATSDPGQGTETQYF.

Comments on this clone: One end of the junction fails to match germline, which may point to a read error. The gene calls are TRBV24-1 and TRBJ2-1, with no clear D. The CDR3 sequence is 11 residues long. From germline, CDR1 is KGHDR and CDR2 SFDVKD. CDR3 DNA sequence: TGTGCCACCAGTGAATACGGAGAGCTGTTCTTC. This gives the protein CATSEYGELFF.

The CDR3 loop is CASSRRGRETQYF. CDR3 DNA sequence: TGTGCCAGCAGTCGCAGGGGGAGAGAGACCCAGTACTTC. The rearrangement uses TRBV6-5 and TRBJ2-5; 7 bases line up with TRBD1. Germline-derived CDR1 and CDR2 are MNHEY and SVGAGI. J gave up 4 bases and V 5 bases, and 4 bases lay outside the gene matches. CDR3 length equals 13 residues.